A single sample gave rise to the 17 T cell receptor beta chains below, sequenced in a study of shared clonotypes between healthy human individuals. Sequencing used immunoSEQ multiplex PCR; TCRdb keeps in-frame clones, though not all of them. The sample yields 980,000 or so clones, approximately 80% seen once. The specimen was memory CD4+ T cells sorted from blood. Regarding subset: CD45RA-negative fraction. Receptors were obtained from a man younger than 35 in good health.

The V and J genes are TRBV9 and TRBJ2-3; 8 bases fit TRBD2. J was trimmed by 5 bases and V by 2 bases; bases with no gene match: 7. Germline V gene lookup returns CDR1 SGDLS and CDR2 YYNGEE. This CDR3 has 15 amino acids. CDR3 protein: CASSVSGVRVDTQYF. CDR3 nucleotide sequence: TGTGCCAGCAGCGTTAGCGGGGTCAGGGTAGATACGCAGTATTTT.

This sequence joins TRBV18 and TRBJ2-2; 7 bases are shared with TRBD2. V lost 3 bases and J lost 4; bases outside the gene matches: 5. The CDR3 runs to 15 residues. CDR1 and CDR2 from the germline V gene are KGHSH and LQKENI. The CDR3 DNA reads TGTGCCAGCTCACCGGGCGGGAGAGGCACCGGGGAGCTGTTTTTT. This translates into CASSPGGRGTGELFF. Filled out from reference TRBV18 and TRBJ2-2, the complete variable domain reads NAGVMQNPRHLVRRRGQEARLRCSPMKGHSHVYWYRQLPEEGLKFMVYLQKENIIDESGMPKERFSAEFPKEGPSILRIQQVVRGDSAAYFCASSPGGRGTGELFFGEGSRLTVL.

Concerning this clone: The sample has other DNA sequences that encode this CDR3 too. The genes are TRBV7-9 and TRBJ1-2, with D hard to call. Trimming left V 3 bases short and J 2 bases short, with 4 bases between. Germline V gene data show CDR1 as SEHNR and CDR2 as FQNEAQ (reference sequence). The CDR3 is made up of 12 amino acids. The CDR3 bases are TGTGCCAGCAGCTTGGGAAACTATGGCTACACCTTC. Amino acids: CASSLGNYGYTF.

The genes are TRBV2 and TRBJ2-2; D is perhaps TRBD2 (6 bases). Germline CDR1 reads SNHLY; CDR2 reads FYNNEI. The CDR3 consists of 16 residues. The V end was cut by 4 bases, the J end by 6 bases, with 18 bases between. CDR3 nucleotide sequence: TGTGCCAGCAGTGGTGCGGCGCTAGCGTTTTCCGGGGAGCTGTTTTTT. The encoded protein is CASSGAALAFSGELFF.

This chain joins TRBV10-1 and TRBJ2-2, with TRBD1 matching over 7 bases. Per the germline V gene, CDR1 is WNHNN and CDR2 is SYGVQD (reference sequence). The CDR3 runs 15 residues. J gave up 5 bases and V 6 bases, and 9 bases lay outside the gene matches. In DNA form, the CDR3 reads TGCGCCAGCAGCCCACAGGGGTTGGGGACCGGGGAGCTGTTTTTT. This codes for CASSPQGLGTGELFF.

The chain recombines TRBV28 with TRBJ2-7; tentatively, D is TRBD2 (6 bases). Germline loops: CDR1 MDHEN, CDR2 SYDVKM. The CDR3 runs 16 residues. V was shortened by 7 bases and J by 0 bases, with 19 bases between the two germline ends. The DNA of the CDR3 is TGTGCCAGCACCTTCCAAACGGGGGTTCACTCCTACGAGCAGTACTTC. Translated, it gives CASTFQTGVHSYEQYF.

Concerning this clone: Other nucleotide sequences from this sample produce the same CDR3. J is TRBJ1-1 and V is TRBV7-3; 7 nucleotides align to TRBD1. The germline CDR1 and CDR2 sequences are SGHTA and FQGTGA. The CDR3 length is 14 residues. Losses at the gene ends were 3 bases for V and 5 bases for J; bases not matched to a gene: 6. The CDR3 loop is CASSLTGPGTEAFF. DNA of the CDR3: TGTGCCAGCAGCTTGACAGGGCCGGGGACTGAAGCTTTCTTT.

In its sample, this clone was seen many times. Other DNA sequences within the sample encode an identical CDR3. The chain is built from TRBV30 and TRBJ1-1; D is perhaps TRBD1 (6 bases). CDR3 length: 13 amino acids. In germline, CDR1 is GTSNPN, CDR2 SVGIG (reference sequence). Trimming left V 5 bases short and J 3 bases short, with 13 bases between. CDR3 residues: CAWDRRSDTEAFF. The CDR3 DNA sequence: TGTGCCTGGGACAGGCGGTCGGACACTGAAGCTTTCTTT.

Concerning this clone: The sample holds other DNA sequences that translate to the same CDR3. The chain employs TRBV4-3 and TRBJ1-3; D gene uncertain. Germline V CDR1 and CDR2: LGHNA, YSLEER. The CDR3 loop spans 13 amino acids. The ends were cut back, 0 bases at V and 4 bases at J, with 4 bases in the middle. The CDR3 bases are TGCGCCAGCAGCCAAGATAGGGGAAACACCATATATTTT. It codes for CASSQDRGNTIYF.

On this clone: Other DNA sequences in the sample encode the same CDR3. CDR3 DNA: TGTGCCAGCAGCTTACAAATGAACACTGAAGCTTTCTTT. Residues: CASSLQMNTEAFF. J is TRBJ1-1 and V is TRBV7-2; the D is unclear. CDR1 and CDR2 (germline): SGHTA, FQGNSA. Deletions cut 2 bases from V and 0 bases from J, with 4 bases between. The CDR3 runs 13 residues. Supplemented by reference TRBV7-2 and TRBJ1-1, the full variable domain reads GAGVSQSPSNKVTEKGKDVELRCDPISGHTALYWYRQSLGQGLEFLIYFQGNSAPDKSGLPSDRFSAERTGGSVSTLTIQRTQQEDSAVYLCASSLQMNTEAFFGQGTRLTVV.

The V gene is TRBV7-9, the J gene TRBJ2-3, with a possible D match to TRBD2 (5 bases). CDR1 SEHNR and CDR2 FQNEAQ come from the germline V gene (reference sequence). Trimming left V 5 bases short and J 2 bases short, with 17 bases between. CDR3 size: 16 residues. CDR3: CASSLVDLTLTDTQYF. The CDR3 DNA reads TGTGCCAGCAGCCTCGTGGACTTAACTCTCACAGATACGCAGTATTTT.

The chain uses TRBV5-6 and TRBJ2-7, with 13 bases matching TRBD2. J gave up 6 bases and V 4 bases, and 4 bases lay outside the gene matches. This CDR3 contains 14 residues. Germline CDR1 reads SGHDT; CDR2 reads YYEEEE. CDR3 in amino acids: CASSRTSGRSEQYF. The CDR3 coding sequence is TGTGCCAGCAGCCGGACTAGCGGGAGAAGCGAGCAGTACTTC.

This chain connects TRBV10-3 to TRBJ2-1, with 7 nucleotides matching TRBD1. CDR1 ENHRY and CDR2 SYGVKD come from the germline V gene. This CDR3 has 17 amino acids. J gave up 2 bases and V 0 bases, and 7 bases lay outside the gene matches. The CDR3 nucleotides are TGTGCCATCAGTGAGTCGGGAGACAGGGACACCTACAATGAGCAGTTCTTC. Translation gives CAISESGDRDTYNEQFF.

This chain uses TRBV2 with TRBJ1-4; D gene unclear. CDR1 is SNHLY, CDR2 FYNNEI, per germline. This CDR3 contains 16 residues. Trimming left V 0 bases short and J 7 bases short, with 15 bases between. CDR3 amino acids: CASSEASAGGVEKLFF. The CDR3 bases are TGTGCCAGCAGTGAAGCATCGGCAGGCGGGGTTGAAAAACTGTTTTTT.

The V gene is TRBV11-1, the J gene TRBJ1-4; possibly TRBD1 for D (6 bases). V lost 8 bases and J lost 4, with 17 bases in between. Germline assignment: CDR1 SGHAT and CDR2 FQDESV (reference sequence). This CDR3 region has 15 residues. CDR3: CASRESGADNEKLFF. As DNA, the CDR3 is TGTGCCAGCCGCGAATCGGGGGCGGATAATGAAAAACTGTTTTTT.

Regarding this clone: Other DNA sequences in the sample encode the same CDR3. V and J are TRBV7-2 and TRBJ2-5; D unresolved. V shed 4 bases and J shed 1 base, with 4 bases lying between them. Germline CDR1 and CDR2: SGHTA and FQGNSA. The CDR3 runs 12 residues. The DNA of the CDR3 is TGTGCCAGCAGCTCCTTCCAAGAGACCCAGTACTTC. It codes for CASSSFQETQYF.

This clone was counted a single time. The rearrangement joins TRBV5-4 to TRBJ2-3; TRBD1 or TRBD2 may be the D gene (5 bases each). V shed 4 bases and J shed 5 bases, with 14 bases lying between them. This CDR3 has 14 residues. Per the germline V gene, CDR1 is SGHNT and CDR2 is YYREEE (reference sequence). The CDR3 DNA reads as TGTGCCAGCAGCCCATCTTCAGGGAGAGATACGCAGTATTTT. Protein: CASSPSSGRDTQYF.